These 3 T cell receptor beta chains originate from one sample sequenced in a study of blood T cell repertoires in COVID-19. This table comes from immunoSEQ multiplex PCR, and its TCRdb copy is limited to in-frame clones, with some not included. The data contain 120,000 to 150,000 clones, about 84% of them singletons. The sequenced sample consisted of peripheral blood. The receptor set was obtained from a man aged 55 to 70 with active or convalescent COVID-19.

The chain has TRBV14 and TRBJ1-1, with TRBD1 as a possible D gene (6 bases). This CDR3 has 15 residues. Trimming took 2 bases from V and 2 from J, leaving 12 bases between them. Germline V gene data show CDR1 as SGHDN and CDR2 as FVKESK. Here the CDR3 DNA reads TGTGCCAGCAGCCAATTCGGACAGCCAAACACTGAAGCTTTCTTT. Residues: CASSQFGQPNTEAFF. Supplemented by reference TRBV14 and TRBJ1-1, the full variable domain reads EAGVTQFPSHSVIEKGQTVTLRCDPISGHDNLYWYRRVMGKEIKFLLHFVKESKQDESGMPNNRFLAERTGGTYSTLKVQPAELEDSGVYFCASSQFGQPNTEAFFGQGTRLTVV.

The chain links TRBV10-3 to TRBJ1-1; weak D call: TRBD1 (5 bases). The V end was cut by 6 bases, the J end by 0 bases, with 14 bases between. The CDR3 spans 15 residues. Germline CDR1 reads ENHRY; CDR2 reads SYGVKD. CDR3 sequence reads: CAIRKDSNMNTEAFF. CDR3 nucleotide sequence: TGTGCCATCAGGAAAGACAGCAACATGAACACTGAAGCTTTCTTT.

Turning to this clone: Compared with germline, one end of the junction differs, possibly owing to a read error. The gene calls are TRBV28 and TRBJ2-7; 7 bases map to TRBD1. Germline V gives CDR1 MDHEN, CDR2 SYDVKM. This CDR3 contains 11 residues. This CDR3 is CASSLSSGQWF. CDR3 nucleotide sequence: TGTGCCAGCAGTTTATCGTCGGGACAGTGGTTC.